Below, one TCR beta chain is given with its context. The data stem from a study of blood T cell repertoires in COVID-19. Study-wide background: Sites in the United States, Italy and Spain provided acute and convalescent COVID-19 samples. Sources were T cells, B-cell-depleted T cells, or PBMCs; the material itself was cDNA or gDNA.

Germline CDR1 reads MNHNY; CDR2 reads SVGAGI (reference sequence). CDR3 size: 20 residues. V dropped 5 bases and J dropped 0 bases, with 28 bases sitting between them. Produced via immunoSEQ multiplex PCR; TCRdb's table is partial and in-frame only. This table holds some 150,000 clones, more than 80% found once. The chain couples TRBV6-6 to TRBJ1-2; possibly TRBD1 for D (5 bases). This TCR derives from a man between 65 and 85 years old with acute or convalescent COVID-19. What was sequenced was peripheral blood. The CDR3 sequence: CASSPPGSRLIQSANYGYTF. DNA for the CDR3: TGTGCCAGCAGTCCCCCAGGGTCCCGACTTATACAAAGCGCTAACTATGGCTACACCTTC.